The subject of this entry is one T cell receptor beta chain. The data originate from a study of monozygotic twins with inflammatory bowel disease. Every single donor had a roughly 2.5 ml blood sample drawn. TCRdb reprocessed the 5' RACE reads; each CDR3 protein has one entry and no DNA is given. The listing contains about 43,000 distinct CDR3 sequences. Germline-derived CDR1 and CDR2 are LGHDT and YNNKEL (reference sequence). The CDR3 covers 14 residues. Sequenced: blood. This clonotype originated in a human donor with ulcerative colitis or Crohn's disease, or a healthy co-twin of an affected twin (not recorded which). The chain carries TRBV3-1 and TRBJ2-7; as DNA is missing, the TRBD1 call by TCRdb cannot be tested. The CDR3 spells CASSQGQGTYEQYF.